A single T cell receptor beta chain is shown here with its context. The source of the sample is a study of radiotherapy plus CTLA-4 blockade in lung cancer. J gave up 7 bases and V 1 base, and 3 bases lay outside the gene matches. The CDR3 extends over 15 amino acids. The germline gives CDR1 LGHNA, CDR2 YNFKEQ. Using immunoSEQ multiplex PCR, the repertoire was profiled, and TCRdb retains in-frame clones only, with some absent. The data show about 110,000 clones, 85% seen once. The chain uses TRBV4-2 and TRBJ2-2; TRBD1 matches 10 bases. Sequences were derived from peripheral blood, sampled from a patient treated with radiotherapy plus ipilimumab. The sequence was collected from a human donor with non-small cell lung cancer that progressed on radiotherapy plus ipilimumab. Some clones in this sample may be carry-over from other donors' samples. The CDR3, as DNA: TGTGCCAGCAGCCAAGGGGACAGGGGTCGCGGGGAGCTGTTTTTT. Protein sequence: CASSQGDRGRGELFF.